This entry features one T cell receptor (beta chain) sequence. Its antigen remains unknown. The junction shows a germline mismatch at one end, possibly a read error. From germline, CDR1 is SGHTA and CDR2 FQGNSA. This CDR3 spans 16 amino acids. The sample is drawn from a study of vaccination and CD4 T cells after COVID-19. Study as a whole: Convalescent cases consisted of six males and four females, of whom two were Hispanic.

Sequencing of DNA taken from cultured CD4+ T cells relied on the Oncomine TCR Beta short-read assay. Scientists extracted genomic DNA from CD4+ T cells grown in culture. Via MiXCR, TCRdb re-called the PCR reads, giving one row per CDR3 protein. Here the sample spans about 13,000 distinct CDR3 sequences, approximately 52% being singletons. The treatment here: approximately nine-day PBMC culture with coronavirus spike peptide pools or control peptides (ViraFEST assay). PBMCs were cultured at around 1.8 million per well with roughly 9.7 IU/ml IL-2 and around 10 ug/ml peptide pools. The sequence derives from a human donor who had recovered from COVID-19. The rearrangement joins TRBV7-2 to TRBJ1-3, with TRBD1 identical over 8 bases. Sequencing input: CD4+ T cells from blood, cultured in vitro. The CDR3 coding sequence is TGTGCCAGCAGCTTGGACAGGGAAGGGGCTGGGAACACCATATATTTT. Its protein product is CASSLDREGAGNTIYF.